A single sample is the source of the 21 T cell receptor beta chains below, sequenced in a study of monozygotic twins with inflammatory bowel disease. TCRdb re-called the 5' RACE reads; every CDR3 protein appears as one record, without DNA. With fewer than 200,000 distinct CDR3 sequences in the sample, the ten largest clones hold around 2.8%. What was sequenced was blood. The receptors derive from a human donor with ulcerative colitis or Crohn's disease, or a healthy co-twin of an affected twin (not recorded which).

The V gene is TRBV28, the J gene TRBJ1-1; TCRdb's D gene call, TRBD1, goes unchecked for lack of DNA. The V gene's germline CDR1 is MDHEN and CDR2 SYDVKM. This CDR3 is built from 13 residues. The CDR3 region is CASGTGGNTEAFF.

V and J are TRBV7-3 and TRBJ2-7; TCRdb picks TRBD1, but there is no DNA to check that call. The germline V gene encodes CDR1 SGHTA and CDR2 FQGTGA. CDR3 size: 15 residues. The CDR3 here is CASSISQGESYEQYF.

The chain uses TRBV18 and TRBJ1-5. This CDR3 comprises 15 residues. Looked up from germline, CDR1 is KGHSH and CDR2 is LQKENI. The CDR3: CASSPPAGLNQPQHF.

The rearrangement uses TRBV10-3 and TRBJ2-7; the D gene TCRdb calls, TRBD1, cannot be checked with no DNA. Germline values: CDR1 ENHRY, CDR2 SYGVKD. CDR3 length: 14 residues. This CDR3 is CAISGRQSSHEQYF.

V usage is TRBV5-1 and J usage is TRBJ1-1; TCRdb calls TRBD1, which cannot be checked without DNA. From germline, CDR1 is SGHRS and CDR2 YFSETQ. This CDR3 is built from 16 residues. The CDR3 reads CASSLAMSGKNTEAFF. The entire variable domain, with the rest obtained from reference TRBV5-1 and TRBJ1-1, is as follows: KAGVTQTPRYLIKTRGQQVTLSCSPISGHRSVSWYQQTPGQGLQFLFEYFSETQRNKGNFPGRFSGRQFSNSRSEMNVSTLELGDSALYLCASSLAMSGKNTEAFFGQGTRLTVV.

This chain joins TRBV27 and TRBJ2-3; TCRdb's D call, TRBD1, is unchecked because there is no DNA. The germline V gene encodes CDR1 MNHEY and CDR2 SMNVEV (reference sequence). The CDR3 sequence is 16 residues long. This chain's CDR3 is CASSLTDSSSTDTQYF.

The V call is TRBV27, the J call TRBJ2-7. The CDR3 loop spans 16 amino acids. Germline V gene lookup returns CDR1 MNHEY and CDR2 SMNVEV (reference sequence). The chain's CDR3 is CASSRPDLLGAYEQYF.

The V gene is TRBV15, the J gene TRBJ2-2. Germline V gene sequence: CDR1 LNHNV, CDR2 YYDKDF (reference sequence). The CDR3 is 15 amino acids. The CDR3 sequence is CATSRDNANTGELFF.

This chain connects TRBV12-3 or TRBV12-4 to TRBJ2-3; TCRdb's D call of TRBD1 is untestable without DNA. The CDR3 runs to 13 residues. CDR3 loop: CASSPGGPDTQYF.

The V call is TRBV20-1, the J call TRBJ2-1; absent DNA, TCRdb's TRBD1 call cannot be checked. Germline CDR1 reads DFQATT; CDR2 reads SNEGSKA (reference sequence). CDR3 size: 15 residues. This CDR3 is CSAQLWQGAEYEQFF.

The chain links TRBV5-1 to TRBJ2-7. CDR3 length equals 15 residues. Germline CDR1 reads SGHRS; CDR2 reads YFSETQ. CDR3 sequence: CASSLISDGTYEQYF. The entire variable domain, with the rest obtained from reference TRBV5-1 and TRBJ2-7, is as follows: KAGVTQTPRYLIKTRGQQVTLSCSPISGHRSVSWYQQTPGQGLQFLFEYFSETQRNKGNFPGRFSGRQFSNSRSEMNVSTLELGDSALYLCASSLISDGTYEQYFGPGTRLTVT.

The gene calls are TRBV6-1 and TRBJ2-3; TCRdb lists TRBD2, though no DNA is available to test this call. The CDR3 is 14 amino acids. Germline-derived CDR1 and CDR2 are MNHNS and SASEGT. The chain's CDR3 is CASRLPGTKITQYF.

V is TRBV7-6 and J is TRBJ2-7; the D call of TRBD1 rests on TCRdb alone, since no DNA is present to check it. The CDR3 extends over 13 amino acids. Germline V gene lookup returns CDR1 SGHVS and CDR2 FNYEAQ. The CDR3 sequence: CASSFPGNYEQYF.

The chain uses TRBV30 and TRBJ1-5; TCRdb outputs TRBD1, but without DNA this stays unchecked. The germline V gene encodes CDR1 GTSNPN and CDR2 SVGIG (reference sequence). This CDR3 is 15 amino acids long. The chain's CDR3 is CAWSKNRPMDQPQHF. Full variable domain (rest looked up from reference TRBV30 and TRBJ1-5): SQTIHQWPATLVQPVGSPLSLECTVEGTSNPNLYWYRQAAGRGLQLLFYSVGIGQISSEVPQNLSASRPQDRQFILSSKKLLLSDSGFYLCAWSKNRPMDQPQHFGDGTRLSIL.

The chain links TRBV5-1 to TRBJ2-3; TCRdb names TRBD2, which stays unverified in the absence of DNA. The CDR3 covers 15 residues. The V gene's germline CDR1 is SGHRS and CDR2 YFSETQ. CDR3 sequence reads: CASSLLAGEPDTQYF.

This chain joins TRBV11-3 and TRBJ2-2; checking the TCRdb D call of TRBD2 is not possible without DNA. The CDR3 consists of 16 residues. Germline CDR1 reads SGHNT; CDR2 reads YENEEA. The CDR3 loop reads CASSLSPLAGAGELFF.

This chain joins TRBV20-1 and TRBJ1-2. The CDR3 has 14 residues. Germline CDR1 reads DFQATT; CDR2 reads SNEGSKA (reference sequence). CDR3 sequence reads: CSAPKIHKSAGYTF.

The chain is built from TRBV5-4 and TRBJ2-2; without DNA, the TCRdb call of TRBD1 cannot be checked. Germline V gives CDR1 SGHNT, CDR2 YYREEE (reference sequence). This CDR3 comprises 17 residues. CDR3 in amino acids: CASSLFSGTGETGELFF.

This sequence joins TRBV6-2 or TRBV6-3 and TRBJ1-2. Germline V CDR1 and CDR2: MNHEY, SVGEGT. The CDR3 runs to 14 residues. The CDR3 loop is CASSYPPSFYGYTF.

The chain combines TRBV30 with TRBJ1-5; TCRdb selects TRBD1, and the lack of DNA leaves this call unchecked. Per germline, CDR1 GTSNPN and CDR2 SVGIG (reference sequence). CDR3 length: 14 amino acids. The chain's CDR3 is CAWRETGGIQPQHF.

The gene calls are TRBV7-9 and TRBJ2-5; as DNA is missing, the TRBD1 call by TCRdb cannot be tested. Germline V gene data show CDR1 as SEHNR and CDR2 as FQNEAQ (reference sequence). The CDR3 has 13 residues. This CDR3 reads CASSFGTVPTQYF.